These T cell receptor beta chains were read from a single sample in a study of T cell responses to AZD1222 COVID-19 vaccine. Some clones are missing from TCRdb's copy, which holds only in-frame ones; the method was immunoSEQ multiplex PCR. The sample has tens of thousands of clones; roughly 90% are singletons. The material sequenced was peripheral blood, taken on day 0 of AZD1222 vaccination. The receptors stem from an adult in good health. Both conserved end residues are part of each CDR3. The D gene is left open where the match is weak. The listing skips clone size in some rows; elsewhere it reads once, few, many or a size class.

TRBJ2-7 | NA | TRBV10-1 | NA | TGCGCCAGGAGGGGCAGGGGTATTTACGAGCAGTACTTC | CARRGRGIYEQYF
TRBJ1-1 | NA | TRBV10-3 | NA | TGTGCCATCAGGGAGGGTAGAGGGATTAGAACTGAAGCTTTCTTT | CAIREGRGIRTEAFF
TRBJ2-1 | NA | TRBV7-2 | TRBD2 | TGTGCCAGCAGAAGCTCCGGGACTAGCGGGTACAATGAGCAGTTCTTC | CASRSSGTSGYNEQFF
TRBJ1-5 | NA | TRBV19 | NA | TGTGCCAGTAGGAAACAGCCTTCAGCGAATCAGCCCCAGCATTTT | CASRKQPSANQPQHF
TRBJ1-2 | once | TRBV11-2 | NA | TGTGCCAGCAGCAGTGACAGGAGCTATGGCTACACCTTC | CASSSDRSYGYTF
TRBJ2-4 | NA | TRBV7-2 | TRBD2 | TGTGCCAGCAGCTCCGGGGGGGCCTCCAAAAACATTCAGTACTTC | CASSSGGASKNIQYF
TRBJ1-6 | NA | TRBV7-3 | TRBD1 | TGTGCCAGCAGCCTCGACAGGGTAGCATCACCCCTCCACTTT | CASSLDRVASPLHF
TRBJ2-5 | once | TRBV27 | TRBD1 | TGTGCCAGCAGTTTGTACAGGGGGCTGGGAGAGACCCAGTACTTC | CASSLYRGLGETQYF
TRBJ1-4 | NA | TRBV5-1 | NA | TGCGCCAGCAGCAGGGGGGGTAGTGTTGATGAAAAACTGTTTTTT | CASSRGGSVDEKLFF
TRBJ1-6 | NA | TRBV28 | NA | TGTGCCAGCAGTTCGGAGACGGTTGCGGATTCACCCCTCCACTTT | CASSSETVADSPLHF
TRBJ1-2 | NA | TRBV7-2 | NA | TGTGCCAGCAGCTCCCCCCGGCAGGGACACTATGGCTACACCTTC | CASSSPRQGHYGYTF
TRBJ2-5 | NA | TRBV6-6 | TRBD2 | TGTGCCAGCACCCCCGGGGGGGAGACCCAGTACTTC | CASTPGGETQYF
TRBJ1-2 | NA | TRBV2 | NA | TGTGCCAGCAGTGCGTCAAAAGGGACACCGATCTTC | CASSASKGTPIF
TRBJ1-2 | NA | TRBV3-1/TRBV3-2 | NA | TGTGCCAGCAGCCAAGCACCGCAGACCGCCAACTATGGCTACACCTTC | CASSQAPQTANYGYTF
TRBJ2-1 | NA | TRBV12-3/TRBV12-4 | NA | TGTGCCAGTAATGGTGGGGGCCACAATGAGCAGTTCTTC | CASNGGGHNEQFF
TRBJ2-5 | few | TRBV6-5 | NA | TGTGCCAGCAGCAGGACACGCGGGGAGACCCAGTACTTC | CASSRTRGETQYF
TRBJ1-2 | NA | TRBV7-2 | NA | TGTGCCAGCAGCTCGAGGGGAAACTATGGCTACACCTTC | CASSSRGNYGYTF
TRBJ1-1 | NA | TRBV28 | NA | TGTGCCAGCAGTTTAAGGCGGGGCGAAGCTTTCTTT | CASSLRRGEAFF
TRBJ2-5 | NA | TRBV5-4 | TRBD1 | TGTGCCAGCAGCCGGGACAGGGGTGCGCAAGAGACCCAGTACTTC | CASSRDRGAQETQYF
TRBJ2-7 | NA | TRBV28 | NA | TGTGCCAGCAGTCCCCCCGCGGGAACCTCCTACGAGCAGTACTTC | CASSPPAGTSYEQYF
TRBJ1-4 | large | TRBV2 | TRBD1 | TGTGCCAGCAGGTCACAGGGGATCCTTGGTGAAAAACTGTTTTTT | CASRSQGILGEKLFF
TRBJ2-5 | NA | TRBV5-1 | TRBD1 | TGCGCCAGCAGCCCGACAGGGGGCGGGCAAGAGACCCAGTACTTC | CASSPTGGGQETQYF
TRBJ1-3 | NA | TRBV7-2 | NA | TGTGCCAGCAGCTCGACCCAGGGTTTCGGAAACACCATATATTTT | CASSSTQGFGNTIYF
TRBJ2-7 | NA | TRBV7-3 | TRBD2 | TGTGCCAGCAGCTTGGGACTAGCTCCAACTTACGAGCAGTACTTC | CASSLGLAPTYEQYF
TRBJ1-5 | NA | TRBV6-5 | NA | TGTGCCAGCAGCCCGGGAGTGCCCCAGCATTTT | CASSPGVPQHF
TRBJ1-1 | NA | TRBV7-3 | TRBD1 | TGTGCCAGCAGCACCGACAGGGGCCGCAGGGCTTTCTTT | CASSTDRGRRAFF
TRBJ2-2 | NA | TRBV6-2/TRBV6-3 | TRBD1 | TGTGCCAGCAGTTACTCGATTTATGACAGGGGTAATGGGAACACCGGGGAGCTGTTTTTT | CASSYSIYDRGNGNTGELFF
TRBJ1-1 | NA | TRBV7-3 | TRBD1 | TGTGCCAGCAGCCCGACAGGGGGGACTGAAGCTTTCTTT | CASSPTGGTEAFF
TRBJ2-7 | NA | TRBV28 | NA | TGTGCCAGCAGTCCGGGAAGCAACTCCTACGAGCAGTACTTC | CASSPGSNSYEQYF
TRBJ1-6 | NA | TRBV4-2 | TRBD1 | TGTGCCAGCAGCCAAGATTCGCGGGGGACAGGGCATTCACCCCTCCACTTT | CASSQDSRGTGHSPLHF
TRBJ2-3 | NA | TRBV6-5 | TRBD2 | TGTGCCAGCACCCCAAGCGGGACTTTCACAGATACGCAGTATTTT | CASTPSGTFTDTQYF
TRBJ2-1 | NA | TRBV4-1 | TRBD2 | TGCGCCAGCAGCCTGAACCTAGCGGGAGGTACCCTATACAATGAGCAGTTCTTC | CASSLNLAGGTLYNEQFF
TRBJ1-5 | NA | TRBV18 | NA | TGTGCCAGCAGACTCGATAGCAATCAGCCCCAGCATTTT | CASRLDSNQPQHF
TRBJ2-7 | NA | TRBV6-5 | NA | TGTGCCAGCAGTTCAACAGTGGGGAGGGAGCAGTACTTC | CASSSTVGREQYF
TRBJ1-1 | NA | TRBV6-1 | NA | TGTGCCAGCATACGCACGAACACTGAAGCTTTCTTT | CASIRTNTEAFF
TRBJ2-7 | NA | TRBV15 | TRBD2 | TGTGCCACCAGCAGAGGCCCGGGACTAGGTACCGAGCAGTACTTC | CATSRGPGLGTEQYF
TRBJ1-4 | NA | TRBV12-5 | NA | TGTGCTAGTGGTTTCGGGTACCGAAAACTGTTTTTT | CASGFGYRKLFF
TRBJ2-3 | NA | TRBV19 | TRBD2 | TGTGCCAGTACCCCTCCCGGGACTAGCGGGGGCGATACGCAGTATTTT | CASTPPGTSGGDTQYF
TRBJ1-1 | NA | TRBV20-1 | TRBD1 | TGCAGTGCTCGGGGGGACAGGGAAGCTTTCTTT | CSARGDREAFF
TRBJ2-1 | NA | TRBV7-2 | NA | TGTGCCAGCAGGCTCCTAGCGCAGCAGTTCTTC | CASRLLAQQFF
TRBJ2-3 | NA | TRBV9 | TRBD1 | TGTGCCAGCAGCTCCTGGGGGAGACAGGGTGCAGATACGCAGTATTTT | CASSSWGRQGADTQYF
TRBJ1-1 | NA | TRBV9 | TRBD1 | TGTGCCAGCAGCGACCGGGACAGGGGAGAAGCTTTCTTT | CASSDRDRGEAFF
TRBJ2-3 | NA | TRBV27 | TRBD2 | TGTGCCAGCAGATTCACTTTAGCGGGAGGATTAGATACGCAGTATTTT | CASRFTLAGGLDTQYF
TRBJ2-1 | NA | TRBV28 | NA | TGTGCCAGCAGTTCTGAAGGGCGGTACCGCTCCTACAATGAGCAGTTCTTC | CASSSEGRYRSYNEQFF
TRBJ2-7 | NA | TRBV19 | NA | TGTGCCAGTAGTCCCGGTGGGGGTGACGAGCAGTACTTC | CASSPGGGDEQYF
TRBJ2-5 | NA | TRBV3-1/TRBV3-2 | NA | TGTGCCAGCAGCCAAGGTGCGGGTCCGTTCGGGGAGACCCAGTACTTC | CASSQGAGPFGETQYF
TRBJ1-4 | NA | TRBV28 | NA | TGTGCCAGCAGTCCCTTCACAAGAGGTGGGGATGAAAAACTGTTTTTT | CASSPFTRGGDEKLFF
TRBJ2-3 | NA | TRBV11-1 | NA | TGTGCCAGCAGTCTAAGAGGGTGGGATACGCAGTATTTT | CASSLRGWDTQYF
TRBJ1-5 | NA | TRBV5-5 | NA | TGTGCCAGCAGCCGCGGGGAGGGCCTGGATCAGCCCCAGCATTTT | CASSRGEGLDQPQHF
TRBJ1-5 | NA | TRBV28 | NA | TGTGCCAGCAGTTTAATCTCGGTTCGTGGCAATCAGCCCCAGCATTTT | CASSLISVRGNQPQHF
TRBJ1-1 | NA | TRBV20-1 | NA | TGCAGTGCGAACAGGGCTACTGAAGCTTTCTTT | CSANRATEAFF
TRBJ2-7 | NA | TRBV12-3/TRBV12-4 | NA | TGTGCCAGCAGTCCGGGTCCTTACGAGCAGTACTTC | CASSPGPYEQYF
TRBJ1-4 | NA | TRBV5-4 | NA | TGTGCCAGCAGCTTACAGTTCCCAAAACTGTTTTTT | CASSLQFPKLFF